This T cell receptor (beta chain) was sequenced for a study of T cells in narcolepsy. The CDR3 has 14 amino acids. Trimming pared 6 bases from V and 1 base from J, leaving 12 bases between. Germline V gene sequence: CDR1 MNHNS, CDR2 SASEGT. Study results and caveats: Same-patient CSF and blood CD4+ T cell clonotypes included HCRT-specific and TRIB2-specific autoreactive ones.

This clone showed up just a few times. Its antigen is as yet unknown. Libraries were prepared by immunoSEQ multiplex PCR; TCRdb keeps only in-frame clonotypes and omits some of them. The table lists around 30,000 clones, over 75% of them singletons, with less than 1% in the top ten. Sequencing was carried out using CD45RA- memory CD4+ T cells from PBMCs. The source is a human donor with narcolepsy. The genes are TRBV6-1 and TRBJ1-1, with TRBD1 as a possible D gene (6 bases). The CDR3: CASRTQGQNTEAFF. Written as DNA, the CDR3 is TGTGCCAGCAGAACACAGGGCCAGAACACTGAAGCTTTCTTT.